The next 19 T cell receptor beta chains were all read from a single sample in a study of Tregs in tolerant kidney transplant recipients. TCRdb's copy holds only in-frame clones and misses some; the assay was immunoSEQ multiplex PCR. The sample has about 15,000 clones, just under 80% seen once; the top ten hold 1.5% to 2%. Specimen: Tregs from blood, collected before the transplant. The receptors here all came from a human donor who received a combined kidney and bone marrow transplant.

V and J are TRBV4-3 and TRBJ1-3, with a possible D match to TRBD1 (5 bases). Trimming stripped 0 bases from V and 2 bases from J, with 14 bases between. This CDR3 comprises 17 residues. CDR1 LGHNA and CDR2 YSLEER come from the germline V gene. CDR3 bases: TGCGCCAGCAGCCAAGATTTGGCCCCGGGGGCTGGAAACACCATATATTTT. Encoded protein: CASSQDLAPGAGNTIYF.

The V and J genes are TRBV6-5 and TRBJ2-2, with TRBD1 identical over 10 bases. With 9 bases clipped from V and 9 bases from J, the junction kept 7 bases outside the gene matches. Germline-derived CDR1 and CDR2 are MNHEY and SVGAGI. This CDR3 comprises 13 residues. The CDR3 protein is CASGTGVARELFF. CDR3 bases: TGTGCCAGTGGGACAGGGGTAGCTAGGGAGCTGTTTTTT.

V usage is TRBV30 and J usage is TRBJ2-7, with D maybe TRBD2 (5 bases). The germline gives CDR1 GTSNPN, CDR2 SVGIG (reference sequence). The ends were cut back, 3 bases at V and 5 bases at J, with 8 bases in the middle. The CDR3 runs 11 residues. The DNA for the CDR3 is TGTGCCTGGAGGAGGGATCACGAGCAGTACTTC. Translating it yields CAWRRDHEQYF.

This clone occurred once. This rearrangement joins TRBV9 to TRBJ2-3; perhaps TRBD1 as D (6 bases). Germline assignment: CDR1 SGDLS and CDR2 YYNGEE. V was shortened by 0 bases and J by 2 bases, with 10 bases between the two germline ends. CDR3 size: 15 residues. CDR3 loop: CASSVGGHYTDTQYF. The CDR3 bases are TGTGCCAGCAGCGTAGGGGGACATTACACAGATACGCAGTATTTT.

The rearrangement links TRBV6-6 to TRBJ2-3; weak D call: TRBD2 (7 bases). V lost 2 bases and J 4 bases, leaving 16 bases between the germline ends. The CDR3 spans 16 residues. Germline CDR1 reads MNHNY; CDR2 reads SVGAGI (reference sequence). The CDR3 here is CASSYPPGGRSDTQYF. The CDR3 nucleotides are TGTGCCAGCAGTTACCCCCCGGGGGGCAGGTCAGATACGCAGTATTTT.

This chain uses TRBV29-1 with TRBJ2-5; D unclear. Germline V gene lookup returns CDR1 SQVTM and CDR2 ANQGSEA. V gave up 2 bases and J gave up 1 base, with 5 bases separating them. The CDR3 has 12 residues. CDR3 sequence: CSVEPIQETQYF. The CDR3 nucleotides read TGCAGCGTTGAACCAATCCAAGAGACCCAGTACTTC.

This clone was seen a single time. This sequence joins TRBV28 and TRBJ1-2, with TRBD1 matching 12 bases. The junction had 6 bases not matched to a gene; V was cut back by 3 bases and J by 4 bases. The germline gives CDR1 MDHEN, CDR2 SYDVKM. This CDR3 has 16 amino acids. Here the CDR3 DNA reads TGTGCCAGCAGTTTCCGAGGGACAGGGGGCGCCTATGGCTACACCTTC. Encoded protein: CASSFRGTGGAYGYTF.

V gene TRBV2 combines with J gene TRBJ2-7, with 8 bases that match TRBD1. Unmatched junction bases numbered 13, after V lost 6 bases and J lost 3 bases. Germline-derived CDR1 and CDR2 are SNHLY and FYNNEI. This CDR3 comprises 16 residues. This chain's CDR3 is CASRIGRTGIFYEQYF. CDR3 nucleotides: TGTGCCAGCAGGATAGGAAGGACAGGGATTTTCTACGAGCAGTACTTC.

V usage is TRBV28 and J usage is TRBJ1-3, with D maybe TRBD1 (5 bases). Trimming removed 4 bases from V and 2 bases from J, with 15 bases in between. This CDR3 is 16 amino acids long. Looked up from germline, CDR1 is MDHEN and CDR2 is SYDVKM. The CDR3 coding sequence is TGTGCCAGCAGTTCCGGTGGGGGGTCTACTGGAAACACCATATATTTT. It yields the protein CASSSGGGSTGNTIYF.

The CDR3 spells CASSPVGQGYNSPLHF. The CDR3 DNA reads as TGTGCCAGCAGCCCGGTGGGACAGGGTTATAATTCACCCCTCCACTTT. The chain recombines TRBV7-9 with TRBJ1-6, with TRBD1 identical over 9 bases. The CDR3 sequence is 16 residues long. CDR1 is SEHNR and CDR2 is FQNEAQ in the germline V gene (reference sequence). J lost 4 bases, V lost 5 bases, and 6 bases had no gene match.

The chain joins TRBV6-6 to TRBJ2-1, with 11 bases lining up with TRBD2. Germline trimming cut 2 bases from V and 6 bases from J; bases unmatched to any gene: 3. The CDR3 runs to 15 residues. Germline CDR1 MNHNY, CDR2 SVGAGI (reference sequence). The CDR3 reads CASSYVAGGINEQFF. Written as DNA, the CDR3 is TGTGCCAGCAGTTACGTAGCGGGAGGGATCAATGAGCAGTTCTTC.

The rearrangement uses TRBV7-9 and TRBJ2-2, with no clear D. Germline loops: CDR1 SEHNR, CDR2 FQNEAQ (reference sequence). The CDR3 length is 17 residues. V was pared by 1 base and J by 5 bases, with 17 bases between. The CDR3 reads CASSLEGGYRRTGELFF. The CDR3 DNA reads TGTGCCAGCAGCTTAGAAGGCGGCTACCGAAGAACCGGGGAGCTGTTTTTT.

The chain couples TRBV28 to TRBJ1-1; possible D gene TRBD1, 5 bases. Germline CDR1 and CDR2: MDHEN and SYDVKM. V lost 5 bases, J lost 1 base, and 17 bases lay in between. There are 16 residues in the CDR3. The CDR3 is CASSDPAWQGNTEAFF. In DNA, the CDR3 is TGTGCCAGCAGTGACCCCGCGTGGCAGGGGAACACTGAAGCTTTCTTT.

V is TRBV6-6 and J is TRBJ2-7; no clear D. V was pared by 5 bases and J by 4 bases, with 9 bases between. Germline assignment: CDR1 MNHNY and CDR2 SVGAGI (reference sequence). The CDR3 covers 12 residues. The DNA for the CDR3 is TGTGCCAGCAGTCCCCCGGGTTACGAGCAGTACTTC. Translating it yields CASSPPGYEQYF.

The rearrangement joins TRBV5-1 to TRBJ1-4; D may be TRBD1 (5 bases). V was clipped by 0 bases and J by 7 bases, with 16 bases between them. Germline CDR1 is SGHRS and CDR2 is YFSETQ. This CDR3 contains 16 residues. The chain's CDR3 is CASSLAGGARGEKLFF. The CDR3 DNA follows: TGCGCCAGCAGCTTGGCCGGAGGGGCCCGCGGTGAAAAACTGTTTTTT.

The table lists this clone with a count of one. J is TRBJ1-2 and V is TRBV7-9; 7 bases map to TRBD1. J lost 3 bases, V lost 7 bases, and 5 bases had no gene match. Germline V gene data show CDR1 as SEHNR and CDR2 as FQNEAQ (reference sequence). This CDR3 region has 13 residues. For the CDR3, the DNA is TGTGCCAGCACCCTACAGGGGCACTATGGCTACACCTTC. Translated: CASTLQGHYGYTF.

This chain links TRBV10-1 with TRBJ2-5, with D maybe TRBD1 (5 bases). The CDR3 totals 15 residues. V was trimmed by 4 bases and J by 1 base, leaving 13 bases between them. Germline CDR1 reads WNHNN; CDR2 reads SYGVQD (reference sequence). The CDR3 loop reads CASSAQTACQETQYF. The CDR3, as DNA: TGCGCCAGCAGTGCCCAGACAGCCTGCCAAGAGACCCAGTACTTC.

V and J are TRBV11-2 and TRBJ2-7, with 11 bases matching TRBD2. Trimming at V came to 5 bases and at J to 3 bases, leaving 3 bases not matched to a gene. The CDR3 spans 14 residues. Germline CDR1 SGHAT, CDR2 FQNNGV. This chain's CDR3 is CASSLGTSGYEQYF. The CDR3 bases are TGTGCCAGCAGCCTCGGGACTAGCGGCTACGAGCAGTACTTC.

In nucleotides, the CDR3 is TGTGCCAGCAGCCGAAACGGACAGGGCGGATATCAGCCCCAGCATTTT. It encodes CASSRNGQGGYQPQHF. The gene calls are TRBV13 and TRBJ1-5, with 8 bases fitting TRBD1. The germline V gene encodes CDR1 PRHDT and CDR2 FYEKMQ (reference sequence). With 5 bases clipped from V and 5 bases from J, the junction kept 11 bases outside the gene matches. This CDR3 region has 16 residues. The full variable domain, in which reference TRBV13 and TRBJ1-5 provide the parts outside the CDR3, is AAGVIQSPRHLIKEKRETATLKCYPIPRHDTVYWYQQGPGQDPQFLISFYEKMQSDKGSIPDRFSAQQFSDYHSELNMSSLELGDSALYFCASSRNGQGGYQPQHFGDGTRLSIL.